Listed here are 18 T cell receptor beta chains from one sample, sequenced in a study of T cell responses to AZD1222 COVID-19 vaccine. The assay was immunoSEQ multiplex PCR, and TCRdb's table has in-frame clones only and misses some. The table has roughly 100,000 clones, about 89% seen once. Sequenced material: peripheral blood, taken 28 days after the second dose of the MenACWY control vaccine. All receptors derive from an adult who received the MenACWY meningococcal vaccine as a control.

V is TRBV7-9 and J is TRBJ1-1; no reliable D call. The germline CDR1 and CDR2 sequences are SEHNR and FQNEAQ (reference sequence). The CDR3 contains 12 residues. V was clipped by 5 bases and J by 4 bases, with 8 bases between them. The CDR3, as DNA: TGTGCCAGCAGCCACTGGGGCACTGAAGCTTTCTTT. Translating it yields CASSHWGTEAFF.

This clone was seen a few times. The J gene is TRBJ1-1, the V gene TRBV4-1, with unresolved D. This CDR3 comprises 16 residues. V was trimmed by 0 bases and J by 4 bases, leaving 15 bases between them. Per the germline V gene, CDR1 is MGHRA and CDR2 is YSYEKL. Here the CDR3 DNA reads TGCGCCAGCAGCCAAGATTTGGCTGCGTTACGCACTGAAGCTTTCTTT. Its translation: CASSQDLAALRTEAFF.

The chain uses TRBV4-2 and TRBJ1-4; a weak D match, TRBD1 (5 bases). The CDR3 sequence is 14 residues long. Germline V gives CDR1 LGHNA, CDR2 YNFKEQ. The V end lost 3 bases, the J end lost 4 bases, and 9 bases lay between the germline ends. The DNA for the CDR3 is TGTGCCAGCAGCCAGGGACGGAATAATGAAAAACTGTTTTTT. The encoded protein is CASSQGRNNEKLFF.

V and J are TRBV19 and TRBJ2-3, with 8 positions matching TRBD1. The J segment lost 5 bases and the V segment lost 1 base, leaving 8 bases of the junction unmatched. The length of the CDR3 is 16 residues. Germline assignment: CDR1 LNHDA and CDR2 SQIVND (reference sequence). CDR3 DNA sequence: TGTGCCAGTAGTATAGGAGCGGACAGGGTTAAAGATACGCAGTATTTT. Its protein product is CASSIGADRVKDTQYF.

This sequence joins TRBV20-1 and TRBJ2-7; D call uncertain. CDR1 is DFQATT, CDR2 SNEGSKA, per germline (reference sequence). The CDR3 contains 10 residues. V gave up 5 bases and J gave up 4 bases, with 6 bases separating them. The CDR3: CSAQEYEQYF. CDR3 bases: TGCAGTGCTCAAGAATACGAGCAGTACTTC.

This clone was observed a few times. CDR3 DNA sequence: TGTGCCAGCAGCTTAACAGGGGACACTGAAGCTTTCTTT. Translating gives CASSLTGDTEAFF. The chain recombines TRBV7-3 with TRBJ1-1, with D maybe TRBD1 (5 bases). The CDR3 consists of 13 residues. V lost 0 bases, J lost 3 bases, and 5 bases lay in between. Germline V CDR1 and CDR2: SGHTA, FQGTGA.

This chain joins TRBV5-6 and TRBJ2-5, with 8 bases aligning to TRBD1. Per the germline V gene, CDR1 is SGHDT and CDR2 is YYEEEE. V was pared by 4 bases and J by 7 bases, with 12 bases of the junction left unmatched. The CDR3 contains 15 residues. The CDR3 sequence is CASSVPGQGSWTQYF. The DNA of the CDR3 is TGTGCCAGCAGCGTGCCCGGACAGGGTTCGTGGACCCAGTACTTC.

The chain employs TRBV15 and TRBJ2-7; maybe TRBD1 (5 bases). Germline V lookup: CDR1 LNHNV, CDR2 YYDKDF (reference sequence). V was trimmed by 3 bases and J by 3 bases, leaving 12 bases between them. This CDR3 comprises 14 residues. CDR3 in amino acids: CATSRDLRGYEQYF. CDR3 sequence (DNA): TGTGCCACCAGCAGGGACCTAAGGGGCTACGAGCAGTACTTC. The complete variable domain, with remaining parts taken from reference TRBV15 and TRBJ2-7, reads DAMVIQNPRYQVTQFGKPVTLSCSQTLNHNVMYWYQQKSSQAPKLLFHYYDKDFNNEADTPDNFQSRRPNTSFCFLDIRSPGLGDTAMYLCATSRDLRGYEQYFGPGTRLTVT.

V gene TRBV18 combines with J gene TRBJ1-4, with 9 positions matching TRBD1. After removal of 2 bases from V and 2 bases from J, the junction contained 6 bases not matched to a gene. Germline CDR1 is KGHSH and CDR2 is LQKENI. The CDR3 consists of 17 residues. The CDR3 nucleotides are TGTGCCAGCTCACCAGGACAGGGGCGTACCACTAATGAAAAACTGTTTTTT. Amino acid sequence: CASSPGQGRTTNEKLFF. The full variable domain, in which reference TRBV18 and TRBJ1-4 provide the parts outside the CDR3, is NAGVMQNPRHLVRRRGQEARLRCSPMKGHSHVYWYRQLPEEGLKFMVYLQKENIIDESGMPKERFSAEFPKEGPSILRIQQVVRGDSAAYFCASSPGQGRTTNEKLFFGSGTQLSVL.

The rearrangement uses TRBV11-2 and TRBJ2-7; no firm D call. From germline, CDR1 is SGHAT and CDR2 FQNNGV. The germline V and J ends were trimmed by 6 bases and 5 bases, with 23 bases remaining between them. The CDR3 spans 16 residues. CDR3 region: CASRTAASLIWDEQYF. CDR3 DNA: TGTGCCAGCAGAACCGCCGCCTCCCTAATTTGGGACGAGCAGTACTTC.

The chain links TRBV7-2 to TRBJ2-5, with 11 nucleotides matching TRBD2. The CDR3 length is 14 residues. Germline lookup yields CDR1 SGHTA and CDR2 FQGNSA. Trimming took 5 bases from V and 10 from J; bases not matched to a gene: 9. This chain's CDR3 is CASSQLTSGESQYF. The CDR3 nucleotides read TGTGCCAGCAGCCAACTGACTAGCGGGGAAAGCCAGTACTTC. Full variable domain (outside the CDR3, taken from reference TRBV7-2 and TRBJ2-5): GAGVSQSPSNKVTEKGKDVELRCDPISGHTALYWYRQSLGQGLEFLIYFQGNSAPDKSGLPSDRFSAERTGGSVSTLTIQRTQQEDSAVYLCASSQLTSGESQYFGPGTRLLVL.

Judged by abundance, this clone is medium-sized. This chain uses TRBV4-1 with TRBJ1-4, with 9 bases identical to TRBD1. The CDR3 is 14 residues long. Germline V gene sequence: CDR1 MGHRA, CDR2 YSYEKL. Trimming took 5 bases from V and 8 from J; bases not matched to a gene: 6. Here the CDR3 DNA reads TGCGCCAGCAGCAGACGGGACAGGGAGGAAAAACTGTTTTTT. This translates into CASSRRDREEKLFF.

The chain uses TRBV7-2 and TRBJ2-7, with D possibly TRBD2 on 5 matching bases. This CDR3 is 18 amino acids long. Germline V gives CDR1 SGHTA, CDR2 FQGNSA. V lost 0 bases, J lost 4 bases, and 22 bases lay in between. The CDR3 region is CASSLARAGATPPYEQYF. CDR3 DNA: TGTGCCAGCAGCTTAGCGAGGGCTGGTGCGACCCCCCCATACGAGCAGTACTTC.

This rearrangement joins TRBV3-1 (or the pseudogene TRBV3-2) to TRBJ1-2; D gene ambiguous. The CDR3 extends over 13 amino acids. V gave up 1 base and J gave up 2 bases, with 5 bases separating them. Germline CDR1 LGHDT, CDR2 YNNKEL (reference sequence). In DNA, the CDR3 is TGTGCCAGCAGCCAAGGGGGAAACTATGGCTACACCTTC. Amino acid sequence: CASSQGGNYGYTF.

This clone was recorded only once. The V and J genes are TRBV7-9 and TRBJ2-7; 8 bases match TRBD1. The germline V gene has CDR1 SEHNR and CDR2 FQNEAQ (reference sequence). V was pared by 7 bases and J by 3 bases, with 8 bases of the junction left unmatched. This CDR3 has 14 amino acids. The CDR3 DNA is TGTGCCAGCACCTTCACAGGGGGTGGCTACGAGCAGTACTTC. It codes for CASTFTGGGYEQYF.

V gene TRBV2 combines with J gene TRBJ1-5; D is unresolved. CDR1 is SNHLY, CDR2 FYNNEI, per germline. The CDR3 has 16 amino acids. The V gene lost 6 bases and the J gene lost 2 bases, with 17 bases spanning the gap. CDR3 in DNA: TGTGCCAGCAGAAACCTCAGGATCGCGGGCAATCAGCCCCAGCATTTT. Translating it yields CASRNLRIAGNQPQHF.

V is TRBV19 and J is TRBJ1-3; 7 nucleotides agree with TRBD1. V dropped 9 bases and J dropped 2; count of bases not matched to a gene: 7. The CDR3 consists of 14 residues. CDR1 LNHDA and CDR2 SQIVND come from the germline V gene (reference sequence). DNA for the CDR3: TGTGCCAGCAAACTAAGGGGGCCTGGAAACACCATATATTTT. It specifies CASKLRGPGNTIYF.

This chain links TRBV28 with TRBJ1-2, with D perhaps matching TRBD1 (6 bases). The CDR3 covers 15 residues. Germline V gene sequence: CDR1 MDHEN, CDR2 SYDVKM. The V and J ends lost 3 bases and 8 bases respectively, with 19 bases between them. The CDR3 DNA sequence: TGTGCCAGCAGTTTCGTAGGGGGGAGTTCTAGGGGCTACACCTTC. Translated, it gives CASSFVGGSSRGYTF.